This TCR beta chain was captured by sequencing in a study of esophageal squamous cell carcinoma under preoperative chemotherapy. For the study at large: Samples included peripheral blood T cells as well as tumor-infiltrating lymphocytes. Study-wide points: Abundant clones tended to shrink rather than expand after paclitaxel-nedaplatin.

There are 17 residues in the CDR3. The V gene's germline CDR1 is MNHEY and CDR2 SMNVEV (reference sequence). To note about this clonotype: No antigen is known for it.

TCRdb itself ran the PCR reads through MiXCR, one entry per CDR3 protein. The sample has around 14,000 distinct CDR3 sequences, around three fifths seen once. Time point denoted: before preoperative PTX-NDP chemotherapy. The source of this sequence is a human donor with esophageal squamous cell carcinoma. The donor label of this sample is uncertain. Specimen collection occurred from a patient given preoperative chemotherapy. J is TRBJ2-5 and V is TRBV27, with TRBD2 matching over 12 bases. The J call may be mistaken, given a closer DNA end match to TRBJ2-7. The CDR3 region is CASTQTGLAGKSYEQYF. The DNA of the CDR3 is TGTGCCAGCACCCAAACTGGACTAGCGGGGAAAAGTTACGAGCAGTACTTC.